This TCR beta chain originates from a study of blood T cell repertoires in COVID-19. Whole-study context: PBMCs, B-cell-depleted T cells, or T cells were the source of the cDNA or gDNA that made up the material.

Patients in Seattle were enrolled during active infection, then followed longitudinally. The data were produced by immunoSEQ multiplex PCR, yet TCRdb's version contains in-frame clones alone and is incomplete. The sample includes about 69,000 clones, about 90% of them seen just once. V lost 4 bases, J lost 6 bases, and 4 bases lay in between. Germline values: CDR1 MDHEN, CDR2 SYDVKM. This CDR3 contains 12 residues. The chain links TRBV28 to TRBJ1-6; the D is unclear. This receptor was identified in a man aged 35-49 years with COVID-19, enrolled during active disease. Sequencing was carried out using peripheral blood. This CDR3 is CASSYTNSPLHF. The CDR3 nucleotides are TGTGCCAGCAGTTACACTAATTCACCCCTCCACTTT.